This T cell receptor beta chain was sequenced during a study of human T cells and chemical hapten exposure (TCRdb year 2021). In terms of the full investigation: For sensitization, 2% DPC in acetone was applied to a roughly 2 cm by roughly 2 cm area of upper inner arm skin. Throughout the study period of about 25 weeks, patients also received therapeutic DPC doses to the scalp every week. Patch testing on the upper back used Finn chambers containing 0.01% DPC, with scoring done after 6 days according to International Contact Dermatitis Research Group standards. The patient cohort, mostly female, included alopecia areata with under or over 50% scalp involvement, alopecia totalis and alopecia universalis. Libraries were pooled for sequencing, and variation in per-sample TCR yields was attributed mainly to small differences in library volumes within the pool. The study tracked peripheral blood TCR repertoire changes in vivo during primary and secondary sensitization to the hapten diphenylcyclopropenone (DPC) in alopecia patients. Patient blood was sampled pre-sensitization (week 0) and at 2, 6 and about 24 weeks after DPC sensitization. Under 30 alopecia patients gave blood for TCR sequencing at one to four time points (pre-sensitization, 2, 6 and 24 weeks). Summary of the overall study and its limitations: Compared with pre-sensitization or healthy control sets, expanded TCRs formed significantly more large CDR3 similarity clusters, which is consistent with antigen-driven responses. After repeated subsampling, changes were observed in the strength of the expansion versus patch-test correlation and in the threshold at which the correlation became significant. Because all patients had alopecia, a presumed autoimmune disease, the immune response of the patients might differ from that of healthy individuals. DPC sensitization did not change the number of TCRs with a frequency above 1 in 1000, and there was no evidence of changes in global repertoire structure. Patch test score was positively correlated with the number of PT1 expanded TCRs, with significance at thresholds 8, 16 and 32 but not at 4.

Receptor libraries were prepared by RACE. Sequencer: NextSeq 500. During library preparation, unique molecular identifiers were attached to individual cDNA molecules so that TCRs could be counted in a quantitative, reproducible way. Both TCR alpha and TCR beta chains were sequenced from each blood RNA sample. As for the authors' bioinformatics: Samples had a median of roughly 100,000 TCRs, with a range from about 23,224 to 700,000. The Decombinator software suite was used to annotate the V, J and CDR3 of the TCR reads. Every sample was subsampled to the same number of TCRs (28,000) for the PS versus PT1 abundance plots. TCRs were defined as expanded if absent before sensitization and observed at least eight times at the 2-week time point. Using fastp trimming at Q25 and MiXCR clonotype assembly, TCRdb reanalyzed the public sequencing data and kept in-frame beta chains. Rows are unified per CDR3 protein, each entry keeping the most common DNA and genes. These V and J calls derive from TCRdb rather than the authors' analysis. The sample table contains 55,000 to 75,000 distinct CDR3 sequences; only one count was recorded for 9.5% to 15% of them. The top ten constitute roughly 2.4% of the sample.

In the paper's terms, the time point label means: patch test 3, about 24 weeks after DPC sensitization. The treatment or condition label here, explained by the study, means: therapeutic diphenylcyclopropenone sensitization with weekly scalp DPC. At each patch-test visit, blood was drawn before the patch test was applied. To be eligible, patients had to be aged 18 to 70, diagnosed with alopecia and judged suitable for DPC therapy, while pregnant patients were excluded. Total RNA was extracted from unfractionated whole blood collected in Tempus Blood RNA tubes. This clonotype was counted many times. Its antigen is not yet known. No base quality information exists; no much larger clone differs at one position. V and J are trimmed by 0 bases and 0 bases, and the gene matches miss 7 bases of the junction. CDR1 and CDR2 are read off the germline V gene as LGHNA and YNFKEQ. The CDR3 starts with the cysteine, ends with the phenylalanine, and has 17 residues. CDR3 DNA only is kept here, 51 bases in frame from base 1.

Recombination joined TRBV4-2 with TRBJ2-7; TRBD1 fits 8 bases in the junction. The sequencing used whole blood, collected in connection with sensitization to the hapten diphenylcyclopropenone (DPC). The receptor comes from a man aged 25-45 years with alopecia areata. Some clones in this sample may be carry-over from other donors' samples. CDR3 protein: CASSQDMGTGSSYEQYF. The nucleotide sequence is given as TGTGCCAGCAGCCAAGATATGGGGACAGGTAGCTCCTACGAGCAGTACTTC.